This T cell receptor beta chain was sequenced during a study of tumor and adjacent non-tumor tissue in lung cancer. Study-level background: Histology: about twelve adenocarcinoma, a couple of squamous cell carcinoma, 1 small cell lung cancer. Patients were aged roughly 30 to 76, nine to eleven men and about five women, stage I to III. Study results and caveats: TCR diversity was significantly greater in tumor than normal lung tissue.

Three rounds of nested PCR, following a modified ARM-PCR protocol, produced the TCRbeta library. Each CDR3 protein is one row after TCRdb ran MiXCR on the multiplex PCR reads. The sample shows 120,000 or so distinct CDR3 sequences, about 66% of them seen only once. CDR3 length equals 15 residues. The V gene lost 11 bases and the J gene lost 7 bases, with 24 bases spanning the gap. Per germline, CDR1 LGHNA and CDR2 YSLEER. In regard to this clonotype: What it binds is unknown.

RNA was extracted from bulk tissue without any cell sorting. Between August and November 2014, newly diagnosed, chemotherapy-naive lung cancer patients underwent thoracic surgery in China. The specimen was lung tumor tissue. This receptor was obtained from a man aged 25-40 years with non-small cell lung cancer. J is TRBJ1-5 and V is TRBV4-3, with no clear D. The CDR3 here is CAGSQDPAQGQPQHF. Here the CDR3 DNA reads TGCGCCGGTAGCCAAGATCCAGCACAAGGACAGCCCCAGCATTTT.